The rows below give T cell receptor beta chains drawn from one sample of a study of T cells in Graves' hyperthyroidism and ophthalmopathy. TCRdb re-derived calls from the multiplex PCR reads in MiXCR, one entry per CDR3 protein. Among 300,000 or so distinct CDR3 sequences listed, around 23% were seen once. Sequenced input: blood. These receptor sequences come from a woman aged 45-59 years with Graves' hyperthyroidism. The CDR3 runs from the conserved cysteine through the conserved F or W. The order of the fields is clone size, D gene, V gene, J gene, CDR3 protein, CDR3 DNA. The D gene is left open where the match is weak. Where a row states a size, it is once, few, many or the class of an expanded clone; other rows omit it.

many	TRBD1	TRBV24-1	TRBJ2-1	CATSDLLTGGYNEQFF	TGTGCCACCAGTGATTTGCTCACAGGGGGTTACAATGAGCAGTTCTTC
NA	NA	TRBV29-1	TRBJ2-2	CSVEGGQGGTGELFF	TGCAGCGTTGAAGGAGGACAGGGAGGGACCGGGGAGCTGTTTTTT
many	NA	TRBV14	TRBJ2-3	CASSHLSVDTQYF	TGTGCCAGCAGCCACCTATCTGTGGATACGCAGTATTTT
NA	TRBD2	TRBV27	TRBJ2-2	CASTRTGKLAGAAGELFF	TGTGCCAGCACTCGGACAGGAAAATTAGCGGGAGCGGCCGGGGAGCTGTTTTTT
NA	TRBD2	TRBV20-1	TRBJ2-5	CSARDHGGRAGETQYF	TGCAGTGCTAGAGATCATGGCGGGAGGGCCGGAGAGACCCAGTACTTC
NA	NA	TRBV5-1	TRBJ1-2	CASSLVAGSGYTF	TGCGCCAGCAGCTTGGTAGCAGGGAGTGGCTACACCTTC
few	NA	TRBV15	TRBJ2-7	CATSRDLYYAPGNEQYF	TGTGCCACCAGCAGAGATCTTTATTATGCACCAGGGAACGAGCAGTACTTC
NA	NA	TRBV24-1	TRBJ2-1	CATSDITNEQFF	TGTGCCACCAGTGATATCACAAATGAGCAGTTCTTC
few	NA	TRBV30	TRBJ2-2	CAWSVRRIGELFF	TGTGCCTGGAGTGTACGAAGGATCGGGGAGCTGTTTTTT
few	NA	TRBV29-1	TRBJ2-4	CSFSGGRDIQYF	TGCAGCTTCAGTGGGGGTAGAGACATTCAGTACTTC
few	NA	TRBV28	TRBJ1-5	CASSSPGVGNQPQHF	TGTGCCAGCAGCTCCCCAGGGGTTGGCAATCAGCCCCAGCATTTT
many	TRBD2	TRBV3-1	TRBJ2-2	CASSSGLAAANTGELFF	TGTGCCAGCAGCTCGGGACTAGCGGCCGCGAACACCGGGGAGCTGTTTTTT
NA	NA	TRBV11-2	TRBJ1-4	CASSLGLIIEEKLFF	TGTGCCAGCAGCTTAGGTCTTATCATAGAGGAAAAACTGTTTTTT
few	NA	TRBV5-1	TRBJ1-6	CASSTRESYNSPLHF	TGCGCCAGCAGCACCAGGGAATCCTATAATTCACCCCTCCACTTT
NA	NA	TRBV27	TRBJ2-7	CASSSRQYSYEQYF	TGTGCCAGCAGTTCTCGACAGTACTCCTACGAGCAGTACTTC
NA	NA	TRBV11-2	TRBJ2-2	CASRGEGGPPNTGELFF	TGTGCCAGCAGGGGAGAGGGGGGACCACCGAACACCGGGGAGCTGTTTTTT
few	NA	TRBV20-1	TRBJ1-5	CSARDWTDNQPQHF	TGCAGTGCTAGAGACTGGACAGATAATCAGCCCCAGCATTTT
many	NA	TRBV3-1	TRBJ2-7	CASSRTVSSYEQYF	TGTGCCAGCAGCCGGACAGTTAGCTCCTACGAGCAGTACTTC
few	NA	TRBV19	TRBJ2-2	CASSIDMNTGELFF	TGTGCCAGTAGTATAGACATGAACACCGGGGAGCTGTTTTTT
many	TRBD1	TRBV25-1	TRBJ2-7	CASSDQGQGSYEQYF	TGTGCCAGCAGTGATCAGGGACAGGGTTCCTACGAGCAGTACTTC
few	NA	TRBV12-3/TRBV12-4	TRBJ1-2	CASSLVDRDSYTF	TGTGCCAGCAGTTTGGTGGACAGAGATAGCTACACCTTC
many	TRBD2	TRBV20-1	TRBJ2-5	CSARDGAGGLETQYF	TGCAGTGCTAGAGATGGGGCGGGAGGGTTGGAGACCCAGTACTTC
NA	NA	TRBV28	TRBJ1-1	CASSLNVAAFF	TGTGCCAGCAGTTTAAATGTGGCAGCTTTCTTT
many	NA	TRBV7-7	TRBJ2-1	CASSRTFADTYNEQFF	TGTGCTAGCAGCCGTACCTTCGCGGACACCTACAATGAGCAGTTCTTC
NA	NA	TRBV20-1	TRBJ2-1	CSARAELSSYNEQFF	TGCAGTGCTAGAGCGGAGCTTAGCTCCTACAATGAGCAGTTCTTC
many	NA	TRBV27	TRBJ1-5	CASSGTSYNQPQHF	TGTGCCAGCAGTGGGACATCGTACAATCAGCCCCAGCATTTT
many	TRBD1	TRBV7-8	TRBJ2-3	CASSRQGVETDTQYF	TGTGCCAGCAGCCGACAGGGGGTTGAGACAGATACGCAGTATTTT
many	NA	TRBV7-8	TRBJ1-3	CASSLVGSKRNTIYF	TGTGCCAGCAGCTTAGTCGGAAGCAAAAGAAACACCATATATTTT
many	NA	TRBV3-1	TRBJ2-2	CASSPGRVTGELFF	TGTGCCAGCAGCCCTGGACGTGTTACCGGGGAGCTGTTTTTT
many	TRBD2	TRBV7-9	TRBJ2-3	CASSLVLAEDTDTQYF	TGTGCCAGCAGCTTAGTACTAGCGGAGGACACAGATACGCAGTATTTT
few	TRBD1	TRBV10-1	TRBJ2-5	CASQRDRGETQYF	TGCGCCAGCCAACGGGACAGGGGGGAGACCCAGTACTTC
NA	NA	TRBV20-1	TRBJ2-3	CSASGGLSTSDTQYF	TGCAGTGCATCCGGGGGATTGTCGACGTCGGATACGCAGTATTTT
many	NA	TRBV6-1	TRBJ1-1	CASSTVMNTEAFF	TGTGCCAGCAGCACGGTGATGAACACTGAAGCTTTCTTT
many	NA	TRBV20-1	TRBJ2-3	CSANPRRGSTDTQYF	TGCAGTGCAAATCCGAGGCGGGGAAGCACAGATACGCAGTATTTT
NA	TRBD1	TRBV10-3	TRBJ1-5	CAISPGQGTHQPQHF	TGTGCCATCAGTCCGGGACAGGGGACTCATCAGCCCCAGCATTTT
many	NA	TRBV27	TRBJ2-5	CASSYQGNSQETQYF	TGTGCCAGCAGTTACCAGGGGAACTCCCAAGAGACCCAGTACTTC
once	TRBD1	TRBV7-9	TRBJ2-5	CASSFDLGQDEETQYF	TGTGCCAGCAGCTTCGATCTCGGACAGGACGAAGAGACCCAGTACTTC
many	TRBD1	TRBV24-1	TRBJ2-2	CATSDTRGPTGELFF	TGTGCCACCAGTGATACCAGGGGGCCCACCGGGGAGCTGTTTTTT
NA	NA	TRBV29-1	TRBJ1-2	CSADLRGDGYTF	TGCAGCGCCGACCTACGGGGGGATGGCTACACCTTC
few	TRBD1	TRBV12-3/TRBV12-4	TRBJ2-7	CASRPLRGHSYEQCF	TGTGCCAGCAGACCCCTCAGGGGGCACTCCTACGAGCAGTGCTTC
NA	TRBD1	TRBV20-1	TRBJ2-5	CSARSTGGQETQYF	TGCAGTGCTCGATCGACAGGGGGCCAAGAGACCCAGTACTTC
few	NA	TRBV12-3/TRBV12-4	TRBJ1-2	CASSPEGGPYGYTF	TGTGCCAGCAGCCCCGAGGGAGGGCCCTATGGCTACACCTTC
few	TRBD2	TRBV20-1	TRBJ2-5	CSARQRGIQETQYF	TGCAGTGCTAGACAGCGGGGTATCCAAGAGACCCAGTACTTC
many	TRBD1	TRBV12-3/TRBV12-4	TRBJ1-5	CASSRQGGRNQPQHF	TGTGCCAGCAGTCGACAGGGAGGGCGCAATCAGCCCCAGCATTTT
few	NA	TRBV4-2	TRBJ1-2	CASSQENIYGYTF	TGTGCCAGCAGCCAAGAAAACATCTATGGCTACACCTTC
many	TRBD1	TRBV5-1	TRBJ1-6	CASSADRANSPLHF	TGCGCCAGCAGCGCGGACAGGGCTAATTCACCCCTCCACTTT
medium-sized	NA	TRBV28	TRBJ1-2	CASRWADGYTF	TGTGCCAGCAGATGGGCCGACGGCTACACCTTC
many	NA	TRBV11-1	TRBJ2-5	CASTSSRGLSETQYF	TGTGCCAGCACCTCGAGCCGGGGTTTGTCAGAGACCCAGTACTTC
NA	NA	TRBV4-2	TRBJ1-3	CASSQGGGFSGNTIYF	TGTGCCAGCAGCCAAGGGGGGGGGTTCTCTGGAAACACCATATATTTT
few	TRBD2	TRBV6-2/TRBV6-3	TRBJ2-5	CASSPGGAETQYF	TGTGCCAGCAGTCCCGGGGGGGCCGAGACCCAGTACTTC
many	NA	TRBV2	TRBJ1-1	CASSEGGGTEAFF	TGTGCCAGCAGTGAGGGCGGGGGAACTGAAGCTTTCTTT
NA	NA	TRBV12-3/TRBV12-4	TRBJ2-7	CASSPGAREQYF	TGTGCCAGCAGCCCAGGGGCTCGGGAGCAGTACTTC
NA	NA	TRBV6-1	TRBJ1-1	CASAQGNTEAFF	TGTGCCAGCGCCCAGGGGAACACTGAAGCTTTCTTT
NA	TRBD1	TRBV4-1	TRBJ1-1	CASSQIPGQAPEAFF	TGCGCCAGCAGCCAAATACCGGGACAGGCACCTGAAGCTTTCTTT
many	NA	TRBV7-8	TRBJ2-6	CASSFFGANVLTF	TGTGCCAGCAGCTTCTTTGGGGCCAACGTCCTGACTTTC